This record concerns one T cell receptor beta chain sequence. These data come from a study of T-cell memory formation after mild COVID-19. Study context: TCR clusters showed largely donor specificity.

One entry per CDR3 protein results from TCRdb running MiXCR on the 5' RACE reads. The table includes approximately 410,000 distinct CDR3 sequences, about 25% detected once. CDR1 is MNHNY and CDR2 is SVGAGI in the germline V gene (reference sequence). The CDR3 contains 15 residues. Trimming took 2 bases from V and 8 from J, leaving 16 bases between them. Sequenced: PBMCs or a T cell subset sorted from them (not recorded which). The TCR was taken from an adult woman who had mild COVID-19 (a few samples of this study predate the infection). Cell type and time point are not known. V is TRBV6-6 and J is TRBJ1-5; TRBD1 is a possible D gene (6 bases). CDR3 region: CASSYGRGMTEPQHF. The CDR3 nucleotides are TGTGCCAGCAGTTACGGGAGGGGGATGACGGAGCCCCAGCATTTT.